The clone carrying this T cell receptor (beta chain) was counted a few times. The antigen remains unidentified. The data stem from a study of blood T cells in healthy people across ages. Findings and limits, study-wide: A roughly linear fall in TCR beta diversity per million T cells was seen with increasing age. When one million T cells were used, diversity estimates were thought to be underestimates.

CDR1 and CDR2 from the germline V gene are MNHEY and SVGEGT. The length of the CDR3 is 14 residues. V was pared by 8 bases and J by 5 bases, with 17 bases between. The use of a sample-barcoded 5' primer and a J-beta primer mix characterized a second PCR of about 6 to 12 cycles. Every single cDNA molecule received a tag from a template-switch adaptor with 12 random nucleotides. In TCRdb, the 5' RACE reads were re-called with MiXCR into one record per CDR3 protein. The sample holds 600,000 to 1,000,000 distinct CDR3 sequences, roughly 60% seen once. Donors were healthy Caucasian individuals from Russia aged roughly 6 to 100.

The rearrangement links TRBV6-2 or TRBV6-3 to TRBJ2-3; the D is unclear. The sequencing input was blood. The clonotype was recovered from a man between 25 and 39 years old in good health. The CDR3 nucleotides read TGTGCCAGCGAAGGACGGAATGAAGGAGATACGCAGTATTTT. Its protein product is CASEGRNEGDTQYF.